This T cell receptor (beta chain) was recovered during a study of blood T cell repertoires in COVID-19. Study at large: From the United States, Italy and Spain came samples of acute and convalescent COVID-19. In each case, the material was cDNA or gDNA derived from T cells, B-cell-depleted T cells, or PBMCs.

As handled by the study authors: Counts of nucleated cells, estimated from reference gene primer amplification, were obtained. This table comes from immunoSEQ multiplex PCR, and its TCRdb copy is limited to in-frame clones, with some not included. The V and J calls and clone size are taken from that table; D and trimming were inferred from the DNA. The sample holds 100,000 or so clones, around nine tenths seen once. Germline CDR1 is MNHEY and CDR2 is SMNVEV (reference sequence). The CDR3 is made up of 14 amino acids. Trimming took 3 bases from V and 9 from J; bases not matched to a gene: 9. Sequenced input: peripheral blood. The chain joins TRBV27 to TRBJ1-1, with TRBD1 matching over 8 bases. This TCR derives from a man aged 60 to 69 with acute or convalescent COVID-19. The CDR3 spells CASSLGNRGRKAFF. For the CDR3, the DNA is TGTGCCAGCAGTTTGGGCAACAGGGGGAGAAAAGCTTTCTTT.